This T cell receptor (beta chain) is drawn from a study of neurological immune-mediated disorders. The V end lost 4 bases, the J end lost 5 bases, and 3 bases lay between the germline ends. The CDR3 is made up of 11 amino acids. The germline CDR1 and CDR2 sequences are SGHAT and FQNNGV. TCRdb reprocessed the 5' RACE reads via MiXCR and lists one record per CDR3 protein. The table lists about 30,000 distinct CDR3 sequences, about 16% of them singletons. V usage is TRBV11-2 and J usage is TRBJ2-1, with D unresolved. Sequenced input: PBMCs. The sequence was obtained from a man between 65 and 79 years old in good health. For the CDR3, the DNA is TGTGCCAGCAGCTCAAACAATGAGCAGTTCTTC. Encoded protein: CASSSNNEQFF.